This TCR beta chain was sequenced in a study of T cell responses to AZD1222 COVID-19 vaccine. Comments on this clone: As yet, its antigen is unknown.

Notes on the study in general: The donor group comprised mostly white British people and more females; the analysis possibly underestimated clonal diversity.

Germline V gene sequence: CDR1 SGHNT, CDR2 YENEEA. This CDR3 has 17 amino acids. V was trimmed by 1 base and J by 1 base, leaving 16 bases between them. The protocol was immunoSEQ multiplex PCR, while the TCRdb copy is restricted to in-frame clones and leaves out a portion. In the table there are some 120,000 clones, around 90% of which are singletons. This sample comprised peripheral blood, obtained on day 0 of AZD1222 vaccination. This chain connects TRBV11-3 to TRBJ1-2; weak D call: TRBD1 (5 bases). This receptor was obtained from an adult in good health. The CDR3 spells CASSLGPPSQGNYGYTF. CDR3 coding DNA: TGTGCCAGCAGCTTAGGCCCCCCCAGTCAGGGTAACTATGGCTACACCTTC.